This T cell receptor beta chain was observed in a study of blood T cells in healthy people across ages. The count of this clonotype is one. A second PCR of roughly 7 to 11 cycles used a sample-barcoded 5' primer and a J-beta primer mix. TCRdb reprocessed the 5' RACE reads via MiXCR and lists one record per CDR3 protein. The table records over a million distinct CDR3 sequences, over 35% of them present only once. The sequence was collected from a woman aged 55-69 years in good health. The sequenced material came from blood.

For the CDR3, the DNA is TGCAGCCCTTTTCGGCGCGGACTAGCGGGAACCTACGAGCAGTACTTC. Amino acid sequence: CSPFRRGLAGTYEQYF. This chain connects TRBV20-1 to TRBJ2-7; 12 bases agree with TRBD2. Germline CDR1 reads DFQATT; CDR2 reads SNEGSKA (reference sequence). The CDR3 loop spans 16 amino acids.